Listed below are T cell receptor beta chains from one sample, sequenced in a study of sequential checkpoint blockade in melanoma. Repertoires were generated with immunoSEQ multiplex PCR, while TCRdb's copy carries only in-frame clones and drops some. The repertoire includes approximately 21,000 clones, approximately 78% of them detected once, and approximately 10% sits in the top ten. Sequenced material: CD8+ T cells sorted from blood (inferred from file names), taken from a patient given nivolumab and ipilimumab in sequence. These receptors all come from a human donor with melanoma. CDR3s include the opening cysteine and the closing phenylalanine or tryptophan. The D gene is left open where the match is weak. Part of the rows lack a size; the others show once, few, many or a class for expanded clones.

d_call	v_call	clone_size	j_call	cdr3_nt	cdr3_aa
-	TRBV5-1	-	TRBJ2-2	TGCGCCAGCAGCTCCGGGACAAGTGCCGGGGAGCTGTTTTTT	CASSSGTSAGELFF
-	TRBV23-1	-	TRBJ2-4	TGCGCCAGCATCCTCGGTGGGAGTCTTATAGCCAAAAACATTCAGTACTTC	CASILGGSLIAKNIQYF
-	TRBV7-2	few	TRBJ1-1	TGTGCCAGCAGCCCCCTCGAGAGAGACACTGAAGCTTTCTTT	CASSPLERDTEAFF
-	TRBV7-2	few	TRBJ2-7	TGTGCCAGCAGCTTAGTTCAGGGTACCTACGAGCAGTACTTC	CASSLVQGTYEQYF
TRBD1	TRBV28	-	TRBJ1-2	TGTGCCAGCAGTTCACTGGACAGGGGGCAGGGCTACACCTTC	CASSSLDRGQGYTF
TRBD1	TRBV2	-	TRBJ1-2	TGTGCCAGCCTCGAGGGATCCAGACAGGGCGGCTACACCTTC	CASLEGSRQGGYTF
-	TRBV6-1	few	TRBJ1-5	TGTGCCAGCAAGGGGGGGCCTGAACAGCCCCAGCATTTT	CASKGGPEQPQHF
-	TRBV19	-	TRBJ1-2	TGTGCCAGTAGTCCAAAGGGCAGGGGCGTGTGGGGCTACACCTTC	CASSPKGRGVWGYTF
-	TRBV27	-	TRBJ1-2	TGTGCCAGCAGTTTATCTGGAGACGGTGGCTACACCTTC	CASSLSGDGGYTF
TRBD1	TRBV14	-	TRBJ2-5	TGTGCCAGCAGCCAAAGGACAGGGTACGGGGTAGAGACCCAGTACTTC	CASSQRTGYGVETQYF
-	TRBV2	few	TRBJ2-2	TGTGCCAGCAGAGTTACAGGGAACACCGGGGAGCTGTTTTTT	CASRVTGNTGELFF
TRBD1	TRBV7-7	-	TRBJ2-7	TGTGCTAGCAGCTTAGACAGGGGTGCCGAGCAGTACTTC	CASSLDRGAEQYF
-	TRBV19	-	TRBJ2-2	TGTGCCAGTAGTATAGGAAGACAGGGCGGGATCGGGGAGCTGTTTTTT	CASSIGRQGGIGELFF
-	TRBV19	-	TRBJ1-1	TGTGCCAGTAGTGACAGGAACACTGAAGCTTTCTTT	CASSDRNTEAFF
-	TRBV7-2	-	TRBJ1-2	TGTGCCAGCAGCTTAGGTGGGAGTCGGGGGGTATATGGCTACACCTTC	CASSLGGSRGVYGYTF
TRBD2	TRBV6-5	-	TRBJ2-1	TGTGCCAGCAGGACCGGGACTAGCGGGATCTATGAGCAGTTCTTC	CASRTGTSGIYEQFF
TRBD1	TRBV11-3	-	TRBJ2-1	TGTGCCAGCAGCTCAGGGGGTAGCTCCTACAATGAGCAGTTCTTC	CASSSGGSSYNEQFF
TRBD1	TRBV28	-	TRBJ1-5	TGTGCCAGCAGTTTACCGCTACAGGGGAGGATAGTCAATCAGCCCCAGCATTTT	CASSLPLQGRIVNQPQHF
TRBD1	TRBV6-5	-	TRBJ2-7	TGTGCCAGCCAACGCCAACCGGGACAGGGATACGAGCAGTACTTC	CASQRQPGQGYEQYF
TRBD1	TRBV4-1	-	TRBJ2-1	TGCGCCAGCAGCCAAATTATTAAAGGACAGGCCCAAAAAAGCTCCTACAATGAGCAGTTCTTC	CASSQIIKGQAQKSSYNEQFF
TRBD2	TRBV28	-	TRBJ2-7	TGTGCCAGCAGTTCAGCGGGAGCAAATTCCTACGAGCAGTACTTC	CASSSAGANSYEQYF
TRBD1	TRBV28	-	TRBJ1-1	TGTGCCAGCAGGAAACAGGGGTCTGAAGCTTTCTTT	CASRKQGSEAFF